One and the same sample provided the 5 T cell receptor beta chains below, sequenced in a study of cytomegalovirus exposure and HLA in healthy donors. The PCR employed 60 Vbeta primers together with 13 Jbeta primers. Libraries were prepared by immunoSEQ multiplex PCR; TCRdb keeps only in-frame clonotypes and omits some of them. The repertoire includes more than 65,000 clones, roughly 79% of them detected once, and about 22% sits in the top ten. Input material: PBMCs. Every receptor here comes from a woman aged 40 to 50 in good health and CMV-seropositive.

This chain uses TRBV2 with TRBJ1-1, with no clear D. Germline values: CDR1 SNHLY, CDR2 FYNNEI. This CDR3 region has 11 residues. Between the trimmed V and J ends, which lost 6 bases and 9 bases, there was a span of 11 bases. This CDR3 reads CASRLEVKAFF. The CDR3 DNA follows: TGTGCCAGCAGGCTTGAGGTCAAAGCTTTCTTT.

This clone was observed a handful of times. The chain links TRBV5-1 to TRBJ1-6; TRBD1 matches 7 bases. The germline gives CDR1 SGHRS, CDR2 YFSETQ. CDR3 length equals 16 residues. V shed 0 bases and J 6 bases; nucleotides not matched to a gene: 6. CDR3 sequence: CASSLGTGTVNSPLHF. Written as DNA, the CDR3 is TGCGCCAGCAGCTTGGGTACCGGGACAGTTAATTCACCCCTCCACTTT.

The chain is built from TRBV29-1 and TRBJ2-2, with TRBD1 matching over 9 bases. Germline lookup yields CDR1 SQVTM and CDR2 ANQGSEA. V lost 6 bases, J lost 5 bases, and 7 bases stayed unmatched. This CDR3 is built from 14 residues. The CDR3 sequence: CSVGQGVKTGELFF. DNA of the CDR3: TGCAGCGTGGGACAGGGTGTCAAGACCGGGGAGCTGTTTTTT.

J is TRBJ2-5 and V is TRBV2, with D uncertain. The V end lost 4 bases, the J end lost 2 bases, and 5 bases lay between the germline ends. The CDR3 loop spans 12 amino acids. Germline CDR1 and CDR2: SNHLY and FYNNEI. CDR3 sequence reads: CASSVIQETQYF. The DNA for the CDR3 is TGTGCCAGCAGTGTAATACAAGAGACCCAGTACTTC. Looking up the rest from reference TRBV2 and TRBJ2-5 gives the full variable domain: EPEVTQTPSHQVTQMGQEVILRCVPISNHLYFYWYRQILGQKVEFLVSFYNNEISEKSEIFDDQFSVERPDGSNFTLKIRSTKLEDSAMYFCASSVIQETQYFGPGTRLLVL.

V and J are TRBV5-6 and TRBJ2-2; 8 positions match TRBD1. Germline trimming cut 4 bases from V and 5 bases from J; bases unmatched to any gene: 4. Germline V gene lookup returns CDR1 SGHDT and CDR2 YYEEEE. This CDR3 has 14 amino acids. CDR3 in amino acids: CASSVRQGTGELFF. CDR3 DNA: TGTGCCAGCAGCGTTAGACAGGGGACCGGGGAGCTGTTTTTT.